Shown below are 29 T cell receptor beta chains from a single sample sequenced in a study of T cell repertoires in cytomegalovirus infection. The antigens of these receptors remain unknown. TCRdb independently ran MiXCR on the reads; one entry per CDR3 protein. This repertoire shows about 69,000 distinct CDR3 sequences, 25% to 30% found once; its top ten account for 59%. The specimen comprised CD8+ T cells from cultured PBMCs, sampled from culture after CMV antigen stimulation. These receptors all stem from a human donor in good health (CMV status not recorded). Some clones in this sample may be carry-over from other donors' samples.

This clonotype occurred a few times. The chain recombines TRBV7-3 with TRBJ1-1, with 10 bases identical to TRBD1. This CDR3 is built from 17 residues. Germline V CDR1 and CDR2: SGHTA, FQGTGA. V was pared by 5 bases and J by 6 bases, with 15 bases of the junction left unmatched. The CDR3 loop is CASSLYAGTGAASEAFF. In nucleotides, the CDR3 is TGTGCCAGCAGCCTTTATGCTGGGACAGGGGCCGCCTCTGAAGCTTTCTTT.

The genes are TRBV4-3 and TRBJ1-1, with TRBD1 matching over 9 bases. The germline V gene has CDR1 LGHNA and CDR2 YSLEER. This CDR3 contains 17 residues. V gave up 0 bases and J gave up 0 bases; unmatched junction bases: 5. In nucleotides, the CDR3 is TGCGCCAGCAGCCAAGATCGGACAGGGGTCGTGAACACTGAAGCTTTCTTT. Its translation: CASSQDRTGVVNTEAFF.

The table lists this clonotype with a few counts. The rearrangement links TRBV7-6 to TRBJ2-5; tentative D call: TRBD1 (8 bases). The CDR3 is 15 residues long. The V and J ends lost 4 bases and 4 bases respectively, with 16 bases between them. CDR1 is SGHVS, CDR2 FNYEAQ, per germline. DNA of the CDR3: TGTGCCAGCAGCTACCGACAGGGGAGGGTAGAGACCCAGTACTTC. This encodes CASSYRQGRVETQYF.

This clonotype showed up just a few times. This chain uses TRBV28 with TRBJ2-7; D is undetermined. Deletions cut 1 base from V and 0 bases from J, with 10 bases between. The CDR3 is 15 residues long. Per germline, CDR1 MDHEN and CDR2 SYDVKM. The DNA for the CDR3 is TGTGCCAGCAGTTTATCACTCAGCAGCTCCTACGAGCAGTACTTC. This codes for CASSLSLSSSYEQYF. Filled out from reference TRBV28 and TRBJ2-7, the complete variable domain reads DVKVTQSSRYLVKRTGEKVFLECVQDMDHENMFWYRQDPGLGLRLIYFSYDVKMKEKGDIPEGYSVSREKKERFSLILESASTNQTSMYLCASSLSLSSSYEQYFGPGTRLTVT.

The rearrangement joins TRBV4-3 to TRBJ2-7; 7 bases match TRBD1. The ends lost 3 bases at V and 4 bases at J; junction bases unmatched: 12. CDR3 length: 16 residues. Germline CDR1 and CDR2: LGHNA and YSLEER. The CDR3 sequence is CASSQTQTGRSYEQYF. The CDR3 DNA reads as TGCGCCAGCAGCCAGACCCAGACAGGGCGATCTTACGAGCAGTACTTC.

This clonotype has at least ten counts. V is TRBV7-6 and J is TRBJ1-1, with 8 bases aligning to TRBD1. Losses at the gene ends were 5 bases for V and 1 base for J; bases not matched to a gene: 6. Germline-derived CDR1 and CDR2 are SGHVS and FNYEAQ. This CDR3 has 15 amino acids. CDR3 nucleotides: TGTGCCAGCAGCGCGCAGACAGGGGCGAACACTGAAGCTTTCTTT. Amino acid sequence: CASSAQTGANTEAFF.

V and J are TRBV4-1 and TRBJ2-7, with a weak D call TRBD1 (6 bases). The CDR3 extends over 16 amino acids. Germline lookup yields CDR1 MGHRA and CDR2 YSYEKL. Trimming pared 0 bases from V and 1 base from J, leaving 13 bases between. The CDR3 protein is CASSQDRSGTSYEQYF. CDR3 nucleotides: TGCGCCAGCAGCCAAGATCGGTCAGGGACATCCTACGAGCAGTACTTC.

This chain joins TRBV9 and TRBJ1-1, with D possibly being TRBD1 (6 bases). Between the trimmed V and J ends, which lost 0 bases and 5 bases, there was a span of 20 bases. Germline CDR1 and CDR2: SGDLS and YYNGEE. The CDR3 totals 17 residues. The CDR3 DNA reads as TGTGCCAGCAGCGTAGCCCGGGGTGACAGCCAGGGGACTGAAGCTTTCTTT. Protein: CASSVARGDSQGTEAFF.

The J gene is TRBJ1-1, the V gene TRBV18; D not resolved. Germline V gives CDR1 KGHSH, CDR2 LQKENI. Trimming shortened V by 3 bases and J by 4 bases, and 18 bases separated the two germline ends. The CDR3 covers 16 residues. This chain's CDR3 is CASSPSQEAVGTEAFF. In DNA form, the CDR3 reads TGTGCCAGCTCACCTAGCCAGGAGGCAGTCGGCACTGAAGCTTTCTTT.

V is TRBV24-1 and J is TRBJ2-7; D uncertain. Trimming removed 6 bases from V and 2 bases from J, with 10 bases in between. The CDR3 covers 13 residues. From germline, CDR1 is KGHDR and CDR2 SFDVKD. The chain's CDR3 is CATSQETPYEQYF. The CDR3 nucleotides are TGTGCCACCAGTCAGGAGACCCCCTACGAGCAGTACTTC.

The CDR3 sequence: CASSLGGDEQYF. Written as DNA, the CDR3 is TGTGCCAGCAGCTTAGGGGGAGACGAGCAGTACTTC. The chain has TRBV7-6 and TRBJ2-7; D may be TRBD2 (5 bases). In germline, CDR1 is SGHVS, CDR2 FNYEAQ. Trimming shortened V by 1 base and J by 5 bases, and 6 bases separated the two germline ends. The CDR3 covers 12 residues.

CDR3 sequence reads: CASSEQGNEQFF. In nucleotides, the CDR3 is TGTGCCAGCAGTGAACAGGGCAATGAGCAGTTCTTC. The chain links TRBV6-1 to TRBJ2-1, with D perhaps TRBD1 (5 bases). V was shortened by 2 bases and J by 6 bases, with 5 bases between the two germline ends. Germline CDR1 and CDR2: MNHNS and SASEGT. The CDR3 runs to 12 residues.

This clonotype was detected only a few times. The chain carries TRBV5-1 and TRBJ1-4; no clear D gene. There are 15 residues in the CDR3. The germline gives CDR1 SGHRS, CDR2 YFSETQ. V was trimmed by 4 bases and J by 8 bases, leaving 18 bases between them. CDR3 sequence: CASSLRDSSVEKLFF. CDR3 nucleotide sequence: TGCGCCAGCAGCCTGCGGGATAGTTCGGTCGAAAAACTGTTTTTT.

In its sample, this clonotype was seen a few times. This clone may be a read error of a much larger clone one base away. The DNA of the CDR3 is TGTGCCAGCAGCTTCTCCGGGACAGACACTAGAGAGCAGTACTTC. Residues: CASSFSGTDTREQYF. This chain links TRBV5-3 with TRBJ2-7; 7 bases match TRBD1. TRBV5-3 is annotated as an ORF whose role is uncertain. The CDR3 is 15 amino acids.

This rearrangement joins TRBV12-3 or TRBV12-4 to TRBJ2-3; 8 bases agree with TRBD1. The CDR3 is made up of 14 amino acids. V was clipped by 6 bases and J by 2 bases; unmatched bases: 4. The CDR3 DNA reads TGTGCCAGCAGAAGGACAGGGTTCACAGATACGCAGTATTTT. This encodes CASRRTGFTDTQYF.

The chain joins TRBV11-2 to TRBJ2-7; 9 bases line up with TRBD1. The J segment lost 1 base and the V segment lost 3 bases, leaving 1 base of the junction unmatched. The CDR3 extends over 14 amino acids. Per germline, CDR1 SGHAT and CDR2 FQNNGV. The CDR3 DNA sequence: TGTGCCAGCAGCTTCGGACAGGGGTCCTACGAGCAGTACTTC. Residues: CASSFGQGSYEQYF.

This chain connects TRBV19 to TRBJ1-2; 7 positions agree with TRBD1. J was trimmed by 3 bases and V by 3 bases; bases with no gene match: 4. Germline CDR1 and CDR2: LNHDA and SQIVND (reference sequence). The CDR3 runs to 14 residues. DNA of the CDR3: TGTGCCAGTAGTATTACAGGGGATCACTATGGCTACACCTTC. Translating it yields CASSITGDHYGYTF.

The chain carries TRBV11-2 and TRBJ2-1; no reliable D call. The CDR3 extends over 11 amino acids. The germline V gene has CDR1 SGHAT and CDR2 FQNNGV. The V end lost 8 bases, the J end lost 0 bases, and 2 bases lay between the germline ends. Here the CDR3 reads CASYSYNEQFF. CDR3 DNA sequence: TGTGCCAGCTACTCCTACAATGAGCAGTTCTTC.

The V call is TRBV7-6, the J call TRBJ2-1, with D possibly called TRBD1 or TRBD2 (5 bases each). In germline, CDR1 is SGHVS, CDR2 FNYEAQ. The CDR3 runs 14 residues. Deletions cut 3 bases from V and 5 bases from J, with 11 bases between. CDR3 nucleotide sequence: TGTGCCAGCAGCTTCCCCGGGACCCACAATGAGCAGTTCTTC. Translated: CASSFPGTHNEQFF.

This clonotype was recorded a few times. The chain combines TRBV12-3 or TRBV12-4 with TRBJ1-2; 10 positions agree with TRBD1. The V and J ends lost 4 bases and 5 bases, in that order; junction bases with no gene match: 7. The CDR3 is 15 residues long. CDR3 loop: CASSSSRDRGYGYTF. CDR3 in DNA: TGTGCCAGCAGTTCCTCCAGGGACAGGGGATATGGCTACACCTTC.

This clonotype showed up many times. This chain joins TRBV7-2 and TRBJ2-7; possible D gene TRBD1, 6 bases. Trimming stripped 1 base from V and 0 bases from J, with 13 bases between. This CDR3 has 16 residues. The germline CDR1 and CDR2 sequences are SGHTA and FQGNSA. The CDR3 loop is CASSLDRAQISYEQYF. For the CDR3, the DNA is TGTGCCAGCAGCTTAGACAGGGCCCAAATCTCCTACGAGCAGTACTTC.

CDR3 in DNA: TGTGCCAGCAGCCATGGGACAGGGGGCACAGATACGCAGTATTTT. Protein product: CASSHGTGGTDTQYF. The chain uses TRBV7-9 and TRBJ2-3; 10 bases are a match to TRBD1. This CDR3 has 15 residues. Germline V gene sequence: CDR1 SEHNR, CDR2 FQNEAQ (reference sequence). Trimming took 5 bases from V and 1 from J; bases not matched to a gene: 3.

This chain uses TRBV7-3 with TRBJ1-1; D may be TRBD1 (5 bases). Between the trimmed V and J ends, which lost 4 bases and 1 base, there was a span of 7 bases. CDR1 and CDR2 from the germline V gene are SGHTA and FQGTGA. The CDR3 is 13 residues long. CDR3 sequence: CASSSQGNTEAFF. The DNA of the CDR3 is TGTGCCAGCAGCTCCCAGGGGAACACTGAAGCTTTCTTT.

V is TRBV5-1 and J is TRBJ1-1; D might be TRBD1 (5 bases). The V and J ends lost 2 bases and 3 bases respectively, with 11 bases between them. The CDR3 totals 14 residues. Germline CDR1 is SGHRS and CDR2 is YFSETQ. As DNA, the CDR3 is TGCGCCAGCAGCTTACTGACAGAGGACACTGAAGCTTTCTTT. Its translation: CASSLLTEDTEAFF.

DNA of the CDR3: TGCGCCAGCAGCCAAGCCCCGACTAGAGACCCCACCGGGGAGCTGTTTTTT. Protein: CASSQAPTRDPTGELFF. This chain connects TRBV4-3 to TRBJ2-2; TRBD2 is a possible D gene (6 bases). Trimming took off 1 base at V and 4 bases at J, with 16 bases between the two ends. This CDR3 comprises 17 residues. Germline CDR1 and CDR2: LGHNA and YSLEER.

This clonotype showed up many times. The rearrangement links TRBV7-6 to TRBJ2-2, with a weak D call TRBD1 (5 bases). V lost 5 bases and J 5 bases, leaving 12 bases between the germline ends. The CDR3 loop spans 14 amino acids. From germline, CDR1 is SGHVS and CDR2 FNYEAQ. CDR3 sequence reads: CASSRDRLTGELFF. The CDR3 DNA follows: TGTGCCAGCAGCCGCGACAGACTGACCGGGGAGCTGTTTTTT.

This clonotype was observed many times. The V and J genes are TRBV7-2 and TRBJ1-1; D unclear. Germline CDR1 is SGHTA and CDR2 is FQGNSA. The length of the CDR3 is 14 residues. Trimming pared 1 base from V and 1 base from J, leaving 7 bases between. CDR3 sequence: CASSLGLGNTEAFF. The CDR3, as DNA: TGTGCCAGCAGCTTAGGTTTGGGGAACACTGAAGCTTTCTTT.

The chain links TRBV27 to TRBJ2-7; TRBD2 matches at 8 bases. With 6 bases clipped from V and 2 bases from J, the junction kept 3 bases outside the gene matches. This CDR3 contains 13 residues. The germline V gene encodes CDR1 MNHEY and CDR2 SMNVEV (reference sequence). The chain's CDR3 is CASSPGGPYEQYF. CDR3 DNA: TGTGCCAGCAGCCCGGGGGGGCCCTACGAGCAGTACTTC.

This clonotype appeared a few times. The chain combines TRBV24-1 with TRBJ2-3; possibly TRBD1 or TRBD2 for D (5 bases each). This CDR3 is built from 15 residues. V lost 2 bases, J lost 3 bases, and 11 bases lay in between. The germline CDR1 and CDR2 sequences are KGHDR and SFDVKD. The chain's CDR3 is CATSDSHGATDTQYF. CDR3 bases: TGTGCCACCAGTGATTCACACGGGGCGACAGATACGCAGTATTTT.